This T cell receptor (beta chain) was recovered during a study of T cell repertoires in cytomegalovirus infection (dated by TCRdb to about 2019). Notes on the research overall: The peptide stimulations were aimed at well-studied HLA-B-restricted epitopes as well as recently identified HLA-C-restricted CMV epitopes, whose presentation resists viral immunomodulation. Because public TCR beta signatures pointed to carriage of CMV infection together with the matching HLA type, the HLA type of each donor mattered for the analysis.

Taken with the paper, the label for treatment or condition translates to: in vitro stimulation with specific CMV peptide epitopes to enrich CMV-specific T cells. This clonotype was seen a single time. Its binding antigen is unknown. No per-base quality is available; no much larger clone lies one base away. One read gives only weak evidence. The instrument given in TCRdb is Illumina HiSeq 1500. TCRdb itself trimmed the public reads at Q25 with fastp, ran MiXCR and retained productive beta chains. Here each entry gathers all rows of one CDR3 protein and keeps the most common genes and DNA. This sample has approximately 590,000 distinct CDR3 sequences in its table, and 35% to 50% of those were observed once. The top ten constitute 40% to 60% of the sample. Overall study results and their limits: Carriers of CMV infection plus the relevant HLA type were discriminated by the cumulative frequency of public TCR beta family members in the study cohort and in an independent roughly 400-donor cohort. The ex vivo response was dominated by HLA-C-restricted CMV-specific TCR beta clonotypes, and the single most frequent clonotype in two of eight donors was supplied by these HLA-C-restricted clonotypes.

This TCR derives from a human donor in good health (CMV status not recorded). Some clones in this sample may be carry-over from other donors' samples. The sequencing here drew on cultured PBMCs, taken from culture after CMV antigen stimulation.

Here the CDR3 is given as CASSISRGNNEQFF. The nucleotide sequence is given as TGTGCCAGTAGTATCTCCCGGGGCAACAATGAGCAGTTCTTC. This sequence uses TRBV19 and TRBJ2-1; the D gene is perhaps TRBD1 or TRBD2, each of them matching over 5 bases. At the junction V is shortened by 3 bases and J by 5 bases, with 11 bases in between. The germline V gene (reference sequence) supplies CDR1 LNHDA and CDR2 SQIVND. From cysteine to phenylalanine, the CDR3 is 14 amino acids long. Of all the DNA, just the CDR3 is kept, 42 bases in frame from base 1.